These 10 T cell receptor beta chains came from one sample sequenced in a study of T cell responses to AZD1222 COVID-19 vaccine. The method was immunoSEQ multiplex PCR; TCRdb's version includes in-frame clones alone and lacks a portion of them. The table lists approximately 90,000 clones, roughly nine tenths of them singletons, with 3.5% to 4.5% in the top ten. Sequenced here: peripheral blood, sampled on day 0 of AZD1222 vaccination. These receptors all come from an adult in good health.

The genes are TRBV5-1 and TRBJ1-4; possibly TRBD1 for D (5 bases). V was trimmed by 4 bases and J by 8 bases, leaving 18 bases between them. Germline values: CDR1 SGHRS, CDR2 YFSETQ. The CDR3 loop spans 15 amino acids. CDR3 loop: CASSLQRGQGEKLFF. CDR3 coding DNA: TGCGCCAGCAGCCTGCAGCGGGGTCAGGGCGAAAAACTGTTTTTT.

V gene TRBV6-5 combines with J gene TRBJ1-1; no firm D call. Germline V gives CDR1 MNHEY, CDR2 SVGAGI. Trimming left V 5 bases short and J 7 bases short, with 17 bases between. The CDR3 runs to 14 residues. The CDR3 is CASSNAAGGGEAFF. CDR3 in DNA: TGTGCCAGCAGTAACGCGGCGGGAGGTGGTGAAGCTTTCTTT.

The chain uses TRBV4-2 and TRBJ1-1; no clear D gene. The V end lost 1 base, the J end lost 8 bases, and 20 bases lay between the germline ends. CDR3 length equals 16 residues. Germline values: CDR1 LGHNA, CDR2 YNFKEQ. This CDR3 reads CASSQVVGISLLEAFF. The CDR3 bases are TGTGCCAGCAGCCAAGTGGTTGGGATTTCCTTACTAGAAGCTTTCTTT.

J is TRBJ1-1 and V is TRBV7-3, with TRBD1 matching 11 bases. The CDR3 is 14 residues long. Germline CDR1 SGHTA, CDR2 FQGTGA. Trimming cost V 11 bases and J 4 bases; bases outside gene matches: 9. DNA for the CDR3: TGTGCCTCAAAATCCGGGACAGGGGGCACTGAAGCTTTCTTT. It is translated as CASKSGTGGTEAFF.

The chain uses TRBV6-5 and TRBJ1-2, with D tentatively TRBD1 (5 bases). The germline V gene encodes CDR1 MNHEY and CDR2 SVGAGI. This CDR3 has 16 amino acids. Trimming shortened V by 0 bases and J by 5 bases, and 16 bases separated the two germline ends. CDR3 in amino acids: CASSYSAGGEVYGYTF. In DNA, the CDR3 is TGTGCCAGCAGTTACTCGGCCGGGGGGGAGGTATATGGCTACACCTTC.

The rearrangement uses TRBV28 and TRBJ1-6, with no clear D. Trimming cost V 6 bases and J 7 bases, with 16 bases left between them. Germline V gives CDR1 MDHEN, CDR2 SYDVKM. The CDR3 contains 15 residues. The CDR3 DNA sequence: TGTGCCAGCAGCCGGAGCGAGATGAGGAATTCACCCCTCCACTTT. It specifies CASSRSEMRNSPLHF.

The genes are TRBV2 and TRBJ1-5; D perhaps matches TRBD1 (5 bases). V was clipped by 3 bases and J by 6 bases, with 12 bases between them. The germline gives CDR1 SNHLY, CDR2 FYNNEI. The CDR3 is made up of 14 amino acids. CDR3 nucleotide sequence: TGTGCCAGCAGTGACAGGACAAAAGCTCAGCCCCAGCATTTT. It translates to CASSDRTKAQPQHF.

This clone was detected a few times. This chain joins TRBV19 and TRBJ1-1; D is unclear. The length of the CDR3 is 13 residues. The germline V gene has CDR1 LNHDA and CDR2 SQIVND (reference sequence). The V and J ends lost 1 base and 4 bases respectively, with 7 bases between them. CDR3 in DNA: TGTGCCAGTAGTATAGGCCCATCCACTGAAGCTTTCTTT. It codes for CASSIGPSTEAFF. Based on the CDR3 plus reference TRBV19 and TRBJ1-1, the full variable domain is DGGITQSPKYLFRKEGQNVTLSCEQNLNHDAMYWYRQDPGQGLRLIYYSQIVNDFQKGDIAEGYSVSREKKESFPLTVTSAQKNPTAFYLCASSIGPSTEAFFGQGTRLTVV.

This clone came up once. The J gene is TRBJ1-2, the V gene TRBV5-1; 9 nucleotides line up with TRBD1. Looked up from germline, CDR1 is SGHRS and CDR2 is YFSETQ. V lost 0 bases, J lost 4 bases, and 4 bases stayed unmatched. This CDR3 has 15 amino acids. Written as DNA, the CDR3 is TGCGCCAGCAGCTTGGCCGGGACAGGGCTCTATGGCTACACCTTC. Translated, it gives CASSLAGTGLYGYTF. Supplemented by reference TRBV5-1 and TRBJ1-2, the full variable domain reads KAGVTQTPRYLIKTRGQQVTLSCSPISGHRSVSWYQQTPGQGLQFLFEYFSETQRNKGNFPGRFSGRQFSNSRSEMNVSTLELGDSALYLCASSLAGTGLYGYTFGSGTRLTVV.

The chain employs TRBV5-4 and TRBJ2-3, with a possible D match to TRBD2 (6 bases). Trimming took off 5 bases at V and 2 bases at J, with 18 bases between the two ends. The CDR3 loop spans 16 amino acids. Germline V gene lookup returns CDR1 SGHNT and CDR2 YYREEE (reference sequence). The CDR3 reads CASRHARRGTTDTQYF. The CDR3 DNA follows: TGTGCCAGCAGGCATGCAAGGAGGGGAACCACAGATACGCAGTATTTT.